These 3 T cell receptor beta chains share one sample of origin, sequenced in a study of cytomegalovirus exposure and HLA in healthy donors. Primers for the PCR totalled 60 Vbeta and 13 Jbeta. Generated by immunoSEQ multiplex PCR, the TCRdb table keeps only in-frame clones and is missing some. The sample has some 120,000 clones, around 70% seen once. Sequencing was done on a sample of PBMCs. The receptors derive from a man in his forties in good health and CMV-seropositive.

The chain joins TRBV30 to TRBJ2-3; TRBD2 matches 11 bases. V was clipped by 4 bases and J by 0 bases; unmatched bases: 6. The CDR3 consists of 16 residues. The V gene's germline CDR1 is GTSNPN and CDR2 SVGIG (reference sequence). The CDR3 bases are TGTGCCTGGATTAGGAGACTAGCGGGGAGCACAGATACGCAGTATTTT. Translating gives CAWIRRLAGSTDTQYF.

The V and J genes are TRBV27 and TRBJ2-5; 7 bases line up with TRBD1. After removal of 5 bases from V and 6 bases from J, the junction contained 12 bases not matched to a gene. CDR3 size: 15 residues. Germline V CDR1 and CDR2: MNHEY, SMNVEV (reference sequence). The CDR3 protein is CASSAEQGRRKTQYF. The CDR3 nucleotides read TGTGCCAGCAGTGCCGAACAGGGGCGGAGAAAGACCCAGTACTTC.

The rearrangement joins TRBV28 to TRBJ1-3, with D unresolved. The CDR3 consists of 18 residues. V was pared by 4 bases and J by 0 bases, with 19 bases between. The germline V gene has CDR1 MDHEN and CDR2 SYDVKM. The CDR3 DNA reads TGTGCCAGCAGTTCCATTAACCCTTCTCTCAGCTCTGGAAACACCATATATTTT. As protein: CASSSINPSLSSGNTIYF.